These T cell receptor beta chains were read from a single sample in a study of human T cells and chemical hapten exposure. One entry per CDR3 protein results from TCRdb running MiXCR on the RACE reads. The sample carries about 100,000 distinct CDR3 sequences, roughly 9.6% recorded once. Sequenced material: whole blood, taken in connection with sensitization to the hapten diphenylcyclopropenone (DPC). The receptor source for this set is a woman aged 40 to 55 with alopecia areata. Some clones in this sample may be carry-over from other donors' samples. CDR3s include the opening cysteine and the closing phenylalanine or tryptophan. Fields, in order: clone size, J gene, V gene, D gene, CDR3 protein, CDR3 DNA. A D gene is named only where the DNA matches it firmly. Size is omitted from some rows. Given values are once, few, many or a class for expanded clones.

many TRBJ2-2 TRBV9 - CASSVEAFTNTGELFF TGTGCCAGCAGCGTAGAGGCGTTTACTAACACCGGGGAGCTGTTTTTT
- TRBJ1-6 TRBV3-1 - CASSQDPGGRNSPLHF TGTGCCAGCAGCCAAGATCCCGGGGGGAGGAATTCACCCCTCCACTTT
few TRBJ1-1 TRBV2 - CASSGVGNTEAFF TGTGCCAGCAGTGGAGTAGGGAACACTGAAGCTTTCTTT
- TRBJ2-2 TRBV20-1 TRBD1 CSARVYRGNTGELFF TGCAGTGCTAGAGTATACAGGGGTAACACCGGGGAGCTGTTTTTT
many TRBJ2-7 TRBV20-1 TRBD1 CSAMEWDRGLREQYF TGCAGTGCTATGGAGTGGGACAGGGGGTTACGCGAGCAGTACTTC
many TRBJ1-3 TRBV15 - CATSSPSGNTIYF TGTGCCACCAGCAGCCCCTCTGGAAACACCATATATTTT
- TRBJ2-5 TRBV29-1 TRBD1 CSVEKQGIETQYF TGCAGCGTCGAAAAACAGGGGATCGAGACCCAGTACTTC
many TRBJ2-1 TRBV7-2 - CASSFLGANEQFF TGTGCCAGCAGCTTTTTAGGTGCCAATGAGCAGTTCTTC
many TRBJ2-1 TRBV6-2/TRBV6-3 TRBD2 CASRGTSGSLGQFF TGTGCCAGCAGGGGGACTAGCGGGAGTTTGGGGCAGTTCTTC
- TRBJ2-1 TRBV10-1 - CASSEGGYEQFF TGCGCCAGCAGTGAGGGGGGGTATGAGCAGTTCTTC
many TRBJ2-7 TRBV5-8 TRBD1 CASSLAGTGSSEQYF TGTGCCAGCAGCTTGGCCGGGACAGGGAGCAGCGAGCAGTACTTC
many TRBJ2-1 TRBV6-6 TRBD1 CASRGPGQGKNEQFF TGTGCCAGCAGAGGCCCAGGACAGGGTAAAAATGAGCAGTTCTTC
few TRBJ1-1 TRBV5-1 TRBD1 CASSTGQGMNTEAFF TGCGCCAGCAGCACCGGACAGGGGATGAACACTGAAGCTTTCTTT
- TRBJ1-1 TRBV14 - CASSRTLNTEAFF TGTGCCAGCAGCCGAACCCTGAACACTGAAGCTTTCTTT
many TRBJ2-3 TRBV13 - CASSGTEDTQYF TGTGCCAGCAGTGGGACGGAAGATACGCAGTATTTT
- TRBJ2-1 TRBV20-1 TRBD1 CSAIPGQGANEQFF TGCAGTGCTATCCCGGGACAGGGGGCGAATGAGCAGTTCTTC
- TRBJ1-5 TRBV12-3/TRBV12-4 - CASSPLFGPQHF TGTGCCAGCAGTCCCCTTTTCGGGCCCCAGCATTTT
- TRBJ2-1 TRBV9 - CASSVVGTPYNEQFF TGTGCCAGCAGCGTAGTCGGGACGCCGTACAATGAGCAGTTCTTC